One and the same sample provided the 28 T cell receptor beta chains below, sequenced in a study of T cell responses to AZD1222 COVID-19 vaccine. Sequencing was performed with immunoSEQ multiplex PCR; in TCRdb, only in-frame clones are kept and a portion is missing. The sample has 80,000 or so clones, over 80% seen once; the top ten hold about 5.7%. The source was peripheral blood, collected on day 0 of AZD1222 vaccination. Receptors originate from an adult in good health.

CDR3 loop: CASGLLQGGTQYF. CDR3 nucleotide sequence: TGTGCTAGTGGTTTGTTACAGGGAGGGACCCAGTACTTC. V and J are TRBV12-5 and TRBJ2-5, with D tentatively TRBD1 or TRBD2 (6 bases each). The CDR3 extends over 13 amino acids. Germline values: CDR1 LGHNT, CDR2 FRNRAP. Deletions cut 2 bases from V and 7 bases from J, with 11 bases between.

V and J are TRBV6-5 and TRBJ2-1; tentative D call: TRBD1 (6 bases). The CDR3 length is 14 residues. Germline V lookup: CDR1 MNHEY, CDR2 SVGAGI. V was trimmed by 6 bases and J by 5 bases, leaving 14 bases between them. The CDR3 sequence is CASSKWGQNNEQFF. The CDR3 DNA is TGTGCCAGCAGCAAGTGGGGACAAAACAATGAGCAGTTCTTC.

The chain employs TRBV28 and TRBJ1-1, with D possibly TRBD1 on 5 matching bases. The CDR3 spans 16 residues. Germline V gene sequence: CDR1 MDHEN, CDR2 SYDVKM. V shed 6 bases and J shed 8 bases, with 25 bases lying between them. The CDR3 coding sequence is TGTGCCAGCAGACGCGCGCAGGGAGCTGGTTCTAACGAAGCTTTCTTT. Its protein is CASRRAQGAGSNEAFF.

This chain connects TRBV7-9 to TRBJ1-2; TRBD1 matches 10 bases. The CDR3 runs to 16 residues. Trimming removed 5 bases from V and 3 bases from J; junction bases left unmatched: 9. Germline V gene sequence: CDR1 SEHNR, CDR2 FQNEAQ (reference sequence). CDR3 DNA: TGTGCCAGCAGCGACGAATGGGACAGGGGCGACTATGGCTACACCTTC. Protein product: CASSDEWDRGDYGYTF.

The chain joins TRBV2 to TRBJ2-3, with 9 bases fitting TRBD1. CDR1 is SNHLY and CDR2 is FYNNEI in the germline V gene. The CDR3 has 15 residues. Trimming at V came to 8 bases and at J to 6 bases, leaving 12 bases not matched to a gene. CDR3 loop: CASGGEDRGGDTQYF. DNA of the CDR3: TGTGCCAGCGGTGGAGAGGACAGGGGAGGTGATACGCAGTATTTT.

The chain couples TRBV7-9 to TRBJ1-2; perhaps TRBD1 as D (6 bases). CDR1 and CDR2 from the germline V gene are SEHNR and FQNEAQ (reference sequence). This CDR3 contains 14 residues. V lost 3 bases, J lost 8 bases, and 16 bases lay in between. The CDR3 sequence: CASSFTGTGGGYTF. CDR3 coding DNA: TGTGCCAGCAGCTTTACAGGGACCGGAGGGGGCTACACCTTC. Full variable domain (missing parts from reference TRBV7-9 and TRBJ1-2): DTGVSQNPRHKITKRGQNVTFRCDPISEHNRLYWYRQTLGQGPEFLTYFQNEAQLEKSRLLSDRFSAERPKGSFSTLEIQRTEQGDSAMYLCASSFTGTGGGYTFGSGTRLTVV.

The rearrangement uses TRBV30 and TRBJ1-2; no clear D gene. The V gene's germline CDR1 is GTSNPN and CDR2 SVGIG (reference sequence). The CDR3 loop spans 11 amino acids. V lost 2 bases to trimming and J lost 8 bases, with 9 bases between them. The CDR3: CAWSPSGGYTF. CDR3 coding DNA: TGTGCCTGGAGTCCGTCTGGGGGCTACACCTTC.

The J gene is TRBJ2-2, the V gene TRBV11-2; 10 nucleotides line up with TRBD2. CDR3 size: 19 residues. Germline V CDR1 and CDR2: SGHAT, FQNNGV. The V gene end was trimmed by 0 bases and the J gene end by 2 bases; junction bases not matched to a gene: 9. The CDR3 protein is CASSLDNLAGARNTGELFF. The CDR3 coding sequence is TGTGCCAGCAGCTTAGATAACCTAGCGGGGGCCCGAAACACCGGGGAGCTGTTTTTT.

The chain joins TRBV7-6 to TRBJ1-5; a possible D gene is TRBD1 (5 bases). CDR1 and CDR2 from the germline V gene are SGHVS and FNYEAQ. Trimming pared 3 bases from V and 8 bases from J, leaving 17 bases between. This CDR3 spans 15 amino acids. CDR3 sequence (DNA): TGTGCCAGCAGCTTCCGTGGACACCCTCGGGAGCCCCAGCATTTT. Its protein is CASSFRGHPREPQHF.

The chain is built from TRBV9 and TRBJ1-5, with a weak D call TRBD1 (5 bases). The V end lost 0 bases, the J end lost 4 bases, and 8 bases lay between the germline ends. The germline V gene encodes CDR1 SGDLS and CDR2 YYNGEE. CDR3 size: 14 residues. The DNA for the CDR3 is TGTGCCAGCAGCGTAGCCGGGGGTAATCAGCCCCAGCATTTT. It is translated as CASSVAGGNQPQHF.

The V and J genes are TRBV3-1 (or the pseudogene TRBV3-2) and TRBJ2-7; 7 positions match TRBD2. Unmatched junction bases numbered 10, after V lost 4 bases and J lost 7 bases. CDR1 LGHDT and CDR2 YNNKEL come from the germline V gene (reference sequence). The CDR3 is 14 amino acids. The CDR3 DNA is TGTGCCAGCAGCCCACGGCCGGGCGGGGGAGAGCAGTACTTC. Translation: CASSPRPGGGEQYF.

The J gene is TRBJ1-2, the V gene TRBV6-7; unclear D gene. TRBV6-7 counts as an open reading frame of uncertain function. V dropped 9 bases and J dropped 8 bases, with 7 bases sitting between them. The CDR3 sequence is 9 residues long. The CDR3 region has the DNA TGTGCCAGAGATTACGGCTACACCTTC. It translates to CARDYGYTF.

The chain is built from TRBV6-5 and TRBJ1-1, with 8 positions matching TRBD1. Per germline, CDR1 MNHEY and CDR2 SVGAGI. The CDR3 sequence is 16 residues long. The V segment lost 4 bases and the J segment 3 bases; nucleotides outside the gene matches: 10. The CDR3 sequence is CASSFRGTGRDTEAFF. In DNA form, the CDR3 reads TGTGCCAGCAGTTTCCGGGGGACAGGTCGGGACACTGAAGCTTTCTTT.

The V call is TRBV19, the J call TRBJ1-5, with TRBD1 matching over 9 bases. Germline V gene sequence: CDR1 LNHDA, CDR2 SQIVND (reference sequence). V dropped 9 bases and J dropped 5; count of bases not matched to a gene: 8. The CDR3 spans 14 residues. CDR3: CASRGQGSDQPQHF. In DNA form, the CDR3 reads TGTGCCAGCAGGGGACAGGGAAGTGATCAGCCCCAGCATTTT.

CDR3: CASSPLTGKRNSGANVLTF. In nucleotides, the CDR3 is TGTGCCAGCTCACCCTTGACAGGGAAAAGGAACTCTGGGGCCAACGTCCTGACTTTC. The rearrangement joins TRBV18 to TRBJ2-6; 7 nucleotides line up with TRBD1. The V and J ends lost 3 bases and 0 bases, in that order; junction bases with no gene match: 11. CDR1 is KGHSH and CDR2 is LQKENI in the germline V gene. The CDR3 is made up of 19 amino acids.

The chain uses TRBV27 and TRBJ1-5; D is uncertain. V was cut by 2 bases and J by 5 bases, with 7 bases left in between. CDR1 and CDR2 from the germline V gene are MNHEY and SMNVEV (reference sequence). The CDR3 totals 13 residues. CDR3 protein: CASSLMRDQPQHF. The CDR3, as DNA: TGTGCCAGCAGTTTAATGCGGGATCAGCCCCAGCATTTT.

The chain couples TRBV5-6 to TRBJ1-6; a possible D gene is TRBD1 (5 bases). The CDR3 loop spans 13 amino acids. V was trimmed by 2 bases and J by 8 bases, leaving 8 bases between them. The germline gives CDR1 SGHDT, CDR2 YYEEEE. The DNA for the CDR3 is TGTGCCAGCAGCTTTGCGGGGGATTCACCCCTCCACTTT. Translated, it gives CASSFAGDSPLHF.

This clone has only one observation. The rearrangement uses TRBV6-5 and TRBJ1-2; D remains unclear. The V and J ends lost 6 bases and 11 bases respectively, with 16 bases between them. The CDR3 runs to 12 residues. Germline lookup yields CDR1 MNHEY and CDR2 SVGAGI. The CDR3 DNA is TGTGCCAGCAGGTCCCCCGGAGGAGAATACACCTTC. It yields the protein CASRSPGGEYTF.

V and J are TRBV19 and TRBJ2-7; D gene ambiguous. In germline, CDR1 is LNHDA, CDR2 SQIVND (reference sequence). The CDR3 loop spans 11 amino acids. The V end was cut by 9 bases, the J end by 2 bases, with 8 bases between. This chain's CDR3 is CASGWTYEQYF. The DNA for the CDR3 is TGTGCCAGCGGGTGGACCTACGAGCAGTACTTC.

The CDR3: CASSLAYRGKGGNEQFF. The CDR3 region has the DNA TGTGCCAGCAGCTTAGCGTATCGGGGAAAAGGTGGCAATGAGCAGTTCTTC. The V gene is TRBV7-6, the J gene TRBJ2-1; D is possibly TRBD2 (5 bases). There are 17 residues in the CDR3. CDR1 is SGHVS, CDR2 FNYEAQ, per germline. V was cut by 0 bases and J by 6 bases, with 18 bases left in between.

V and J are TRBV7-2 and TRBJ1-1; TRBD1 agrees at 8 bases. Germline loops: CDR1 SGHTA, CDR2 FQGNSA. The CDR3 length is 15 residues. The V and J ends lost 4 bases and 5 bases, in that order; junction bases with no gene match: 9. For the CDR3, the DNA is TGTGCCAGCAGCTCCACCAGACAGGGGAGTACTGAAGCTTTCTTT. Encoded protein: CASSSTRQGSTEAFF. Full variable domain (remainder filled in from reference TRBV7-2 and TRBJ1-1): GAGVSQSPSNKVTEKGKDVELRCDPISGHTALYWYRQSLGQGLEFLIYFQGNSAPDKSGLPSDRFSAERTGGSVSTLTIQRTQQEDSAVYLCASSSTRQGSTEAFFGQGTRLTVV.

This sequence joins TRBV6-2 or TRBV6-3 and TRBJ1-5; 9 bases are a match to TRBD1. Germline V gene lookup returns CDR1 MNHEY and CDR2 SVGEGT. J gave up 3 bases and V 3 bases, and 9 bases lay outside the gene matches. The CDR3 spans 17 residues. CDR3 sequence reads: CASSYDRGQGFNQPQHF. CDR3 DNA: TGTGCCAGCAGTTATGATCGGGGACAGGGCTTCAATCAGCCCCAGCATTTT.

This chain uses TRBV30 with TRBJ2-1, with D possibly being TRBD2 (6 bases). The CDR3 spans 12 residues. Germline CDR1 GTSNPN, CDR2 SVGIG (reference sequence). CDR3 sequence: CARGRSYNEQFF. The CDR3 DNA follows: TGTGCGCGGGGACGATCCTACAATGAGCAGTTCTTC.

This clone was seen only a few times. The CDR3 loop is CAAGEGGTEAFF. CDR3 bases: TGTGCCGCAGGGGAAGGGGGCACTGAAGCTTTCTTT. The V call is TRBV10-3, the J call TRBJ1-1; weak D call: TRBD1 (6 bases). V dropped 11 bases and J dropped 4 bases, with 14 bases sitting between them. This CDR3 spans 12 amino acids. Germline V gene lookup returns CDR1 ENHRY and CDR2 SYGVKD.

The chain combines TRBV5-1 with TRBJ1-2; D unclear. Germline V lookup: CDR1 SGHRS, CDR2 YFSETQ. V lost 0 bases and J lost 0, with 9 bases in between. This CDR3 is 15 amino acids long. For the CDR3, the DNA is TGCGCCAGCAGCTTGGGGCCAGCTGCTAACTATGGCTACACCTTC. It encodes CASSLGPAANYGYTF.

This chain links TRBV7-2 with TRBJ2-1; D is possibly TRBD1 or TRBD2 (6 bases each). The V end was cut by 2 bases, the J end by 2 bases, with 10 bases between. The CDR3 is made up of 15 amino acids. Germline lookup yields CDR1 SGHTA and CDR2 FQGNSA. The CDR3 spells CASSLRGGPYNEQFF. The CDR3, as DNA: TGTGCCAGCAGCTTAAGAGGGGGGCCCTACAATGAGCAGTTCTTC.

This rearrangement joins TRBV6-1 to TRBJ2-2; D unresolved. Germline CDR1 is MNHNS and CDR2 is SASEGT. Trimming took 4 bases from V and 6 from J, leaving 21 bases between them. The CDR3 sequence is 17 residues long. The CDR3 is CASSGLEGSYFPGELFF. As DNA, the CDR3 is TGTGCCAGCAGTGGTCTGGAAGGTTCATATTTCCCCGGGGAGCTGTTTTTT.

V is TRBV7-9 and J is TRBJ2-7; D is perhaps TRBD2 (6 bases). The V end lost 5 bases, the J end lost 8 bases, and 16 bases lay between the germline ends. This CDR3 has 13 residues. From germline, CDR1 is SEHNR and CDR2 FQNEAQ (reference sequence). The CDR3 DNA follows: TGTGCCAGCAGCCCAGGTGCCCGGGGGAAGCAGTACTTC. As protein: CASSPGARGKQYF.